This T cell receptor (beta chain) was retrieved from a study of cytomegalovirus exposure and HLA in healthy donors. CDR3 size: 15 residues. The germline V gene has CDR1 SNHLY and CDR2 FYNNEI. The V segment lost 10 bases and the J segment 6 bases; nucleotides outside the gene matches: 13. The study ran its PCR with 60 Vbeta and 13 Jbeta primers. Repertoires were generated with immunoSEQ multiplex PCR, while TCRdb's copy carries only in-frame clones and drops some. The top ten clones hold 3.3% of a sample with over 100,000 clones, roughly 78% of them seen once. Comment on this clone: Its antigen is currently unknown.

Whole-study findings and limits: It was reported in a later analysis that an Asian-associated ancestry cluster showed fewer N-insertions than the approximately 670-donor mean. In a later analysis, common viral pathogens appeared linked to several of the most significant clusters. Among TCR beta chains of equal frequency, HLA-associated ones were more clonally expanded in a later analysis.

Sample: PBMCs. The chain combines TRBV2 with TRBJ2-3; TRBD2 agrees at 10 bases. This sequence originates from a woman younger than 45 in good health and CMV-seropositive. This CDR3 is CATIASGGATDTQYF. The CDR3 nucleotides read TGTGCCACCATCGCCAGCGGGGGGGCCACCGATACGCAGTATTTT.